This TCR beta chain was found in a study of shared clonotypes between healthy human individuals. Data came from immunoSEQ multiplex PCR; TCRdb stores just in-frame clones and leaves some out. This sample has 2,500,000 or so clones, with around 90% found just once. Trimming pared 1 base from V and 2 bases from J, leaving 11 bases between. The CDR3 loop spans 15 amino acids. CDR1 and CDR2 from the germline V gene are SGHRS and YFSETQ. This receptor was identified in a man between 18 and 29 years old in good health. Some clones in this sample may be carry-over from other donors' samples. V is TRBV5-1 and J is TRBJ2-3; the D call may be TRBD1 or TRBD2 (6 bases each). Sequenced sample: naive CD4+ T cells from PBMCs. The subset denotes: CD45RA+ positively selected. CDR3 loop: CASSLPGADTDTQYF. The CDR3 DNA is TGCGCCAGCAGCTTGCCGGGGGCCGACACAGATACGCAGTATTTT.